Below, 18 T cell receptor beta chains from the same sample are listed, as sequenced in a study of blood T cell repertoires in COVID-19. The data were produced by immunoSEQ multiplex PCR, yet TCRdb's version contains in-frame clones alone and is incomplete. The sample holds a few hundred thousand clones, 88% seen once. Sample: PBMCs or T cells enriched from blood (not recorded which). The receptors come from a woman aged 40 to 50 who had been exposed to COVID-19.

The chain couples TRBV6-4 to TRBJ2-3; no firm D call. This CDR3 is built from 13 residues. Between the trimmed V and J ends, which lost 4 bases and 0 bases, there was a span of 5 bases. The germline gives CDR1 MRHNA, CDR2 SNTAGT. The CDR3 nucleotides are TGTGCCAGCAGTGGTTCTAGCACAGATACGCAGTATTTT. Its protein product is CASSGSSTDTQYF.

The chain has TRBV4-1 and TRBJ2-5; TRBD2 agrees at 8 bases. Losses at the gene ends were 2 bases for V and 7 bases for J; bases not matched to a gene: 12. CDR1 is MGHRA and CDR2 is YSYEKL in the germline V gene. The CDR3 extends over 16 amino acids. CDR3 DNA sequence: TGCGCCAGCAGCCAAATGGCTCTAGCGGGTAGGGGGACCCAGTACTTC. Protein: CASSQMALAGRGTQYF.

This chain connects TRBV6-7 to TRBJ1-5, with D hard to call. TRBV6-7 has ORF status, its function being uncertain. The CDR3 runs 14 residues. With 7 bases removed from V and 0 bases from J, the gap between germline ends came to 10 bases. The CDR3 reads CASISEDSNQPQHF. CDR3 coding DNA: TGTGCCAGCATATCCGAGGATAGCAATCAGCCCCAGCATTTT.

The V gene is TRBV9, the J gene TRBJ2-1, with 7 bases lining up with TRBD2. V shed 0 bases, J shed 9 bases, and the junction held 6 bases outside the gene matches. In germline, CDR1 is SGDLS, CDR2 YYNGEE. The CDR3 spans 14 residues. The CDR3 DNA sequence: TGTGCCAGCAGCGTAGTGGGAGGGGCACCTGAGCAGTTCTTC. Translating it yields CASSVVGGAPEQFF.

V gene TRBV27 combines with J gene TRBJ1-6; 7 bases are a match to TRBD1. Per germline, CDR1 MNHEY and CDR2 SMNVEV (reference sequence). This CDR3 has 16 residues. J was trimmed by 14 bases and V by 4 bases; bases with no gene match: 17. The CDR3 loop reads CASSSIDRDFPNTLHF. Written as DNA, the CDR3 is TGTGCCAGCAGTTCGATAGACAGGGACTTTCCGAACACCCTCCACTTT.

This rearrangement joins TRBV4-1 to TRBJ1-1; D remains unclear. Per the germline V gene, CDR1 is MGHRA and CDR2 is YSYEKL. CDR3 size: 15 residues. V was clipped by 0 bases and J by 4 bases, with 12 bases between them. The DNA for the CDR3 is TGCGCCAGCAGCCAAGATTTTGGCAAGATCACTGAAGCTTTCTTT. This translates into CASSQDFGKITEAFF.

The chain couples TRBV4-1 to TRBJ1-1, with 7 bases that match TRBD1. The CDR3 extends over 16 amino acids. After removal of 1 base from V and 3 bases from J, the junction contained 8 bases not matched to a gene. Germline V gene sequence: CDR1 MGHRA, CDR2 YSYEKL. The CDR3 is CASSQGFRGKDTEAFF. As DNA, the CDR3 is TGCGCCAGCAGCCAAGGGTTCAGGGGGAAGGACACTGAAGCTTTCTTT.

The genes are TRBV27 and TRBJ1-2; the D gene is possibly TRBD1 (6 bases). Germline V lookup: CDR1 MNHEY, CDR2 SMNVEV (reference sequence). V lost 7 bases, J lost 0 bases, and 15 bases lay in between. This CDR3 comprises 15 residues. The CDR3 loop is CASNPLGAANYGYTF. The CDR3 bases are TGTGCCAGCAACCCCCTGGGGGCAGCTAACTATGGCTACACCTTC.

The gene calls are TRBV5-8 and TRBJ1-2, with TRBD1 identical over 7 bases. Per germline, CDR1 SGHTS and CDR2 YDEGEE. There are 14 residues in the CDR3. The V and J ends lost 3 bases and 4 bases, in that order; junction bases with no gene match: 6. The CDR3 protein is CASSSDRAGYGYTF. In DNA, the CDR3 is TGTGCCAGCAGCTCCGACAGGGCGGGCTATGGCTACACCTTC.

The chain joins TRBV7-2 to TRBJ2-3; weak D call: TRBD1 (6 bases). The V gene's germline CDR1 is SGHTA and CDR2 FQGNSA. The CDR3 has 13 amino acids. V lost 7 bases and J 5 bases, leaving 13 bases between the germline ends. The CDR3 here is CASTRVGGDTQYF. As DNA, the CDR3 is TGTGCCAGCACGCGGGTAGGGGGAGATACGCAGTATTTT.

This clone was seen only a few times. This rearrangement joins TRBV3-1 (or the pseudogene TRBV3-2) to TRBJ1-6; TRBD1 might be the D (5 bases). The CDR3 has 14 amino acids. The V gene lost 6 bases and the J gene lost 10 bases, with 16 bases spanning the gap. Germline V CDR1 and CDR2: LGHDT, YNNKEL (reference sequence). DNA of the CDR3: TGTGCCAGCAGTCGCAGAGGCGGGGACTCACCCCTCCACTTT. Translation: CASSRRGGDSPLHF.

The rearrangement uses TRBV20-1 and TRBJ2-2, with D perhaps TRBD2 (6 bases). This CDR3 is built from 14 residues. With 3 bases removed from V and 7 bases from J, the gap between germline ends came to 15 bases. The V gene's germline CDR1 is DFQATT and CDR2 SNEGSKA (reference sequence). CDR3 amino acids: CSASGFWGGGELFF. Here the CDR3 DNA reads TGCAGTGCTAGTGGCTTCTGGGGAGGCGGGGAGCTGTTTTTT.

This clone came up a few times. The chain carries TRBV14 and TRBJ1-2; 7 bases map to TRBD1. With V trimmed by 3 bases and J by 2 bases, 3 bases remained unmatched. CDR3 length: 14 residues. Per the germline V gene, CDR1 is SGHDN and CDR2 is FVKESK. CDR3 region: CASSHSGQNYGYTF. In DNA, the CDR3 is TGTGCCAGCAGCCACTCGGGACAGAACTATGGCTACACCTTC. Complete variable domain (other parts from reference TRBV14 and TRBJ1-2): EAGVTQFPSHSVIEKGQTVTLRCDPISGHDNLYWYRRVMGKEIKFLLHFVKESKQDESGMPNNRFLAERTGGTYSTLKVQPAELEDSGVYFCASSHSGQNYGYTFGSGTRLTVV.

To note about this clone: The junction and the germline gene differ at one end; a read error may be behind it. V and J are TRBV5-1 and TRBJ2-1; weak D call: TRBD2 (6 bases). The CDR3 is 14 residues long. The germline V gene encodes CDR1 SGHRS and CDR2 YFSETQ. The CDR3 DNA is TGTGCCAGCAGCTCCCCGGGACTTCCGTGGGAGCAGTTCTTC. Translation gives CASSSPGLPWEQFF.

This chain joins TRBV5-4 and TRBJ1-2; D unresolved. The CDR3 contains 14 residues. Germline CDR1 reads SGHNT; CDR2 reads YYREEE (reference sequence). V was cut by 4 bases and J by 4 bases, with 14 bases left in between. The CDR3, as DNA: TGTGCCAGCAGCCAATGGACGGGGAGCTATGGCTACACCTTC. It encodes CASSQWTGSYGYTF.

This clone was seen a few times. The rearrangement links TRBV6-1 to TRBJ1-4; the D is unclear. Trimming took off 3 bases at V and 0 bases at J, with 11 bases between the two ends. The CDR3 covers 16 residues. Looked up from germline, CDR1 is MNHNS and CDR2 is SASEGT. The chain's CDR3 is CASSDGLYATNEKLFF. The DNA for the CDR3 is TGTGCCAGCAGTGATGGGCTCTATGCAACTAATGAAAAACTGTTTTTT.

The chain carries TRBV4-2 and TRBJ1-4; 7 bases map to TRBD1. CDR1 is LGHNA, CDR2 YNFKEQ, per germline. This CDR3 is 16 amino acids long. Trimming removed 0 bases from V and 8 bases from J; junction bases left unmatched: 9. The CDR3 nucleotides read TGTGCCAGCAGCCAAGATGTCAGGACAGGAAACGAAAAACTGTTTTTT. The encoded protein is CASSQDVRTGNEKLFF.

The genes are TRBV12-3 or TRBV12-4 and TRBJ1-5; the D is unclear. This CDR3 is 12 amino acids long. Trimming stripped 4 bases from V and 9 bases from J, with 10 bases between. This CDR3 is CASSYEERPQHF. The CDR3, as DNA: TGTGCCAGCAGTTACGAAGAGAGGCCCCAGCATTTT.